This record covers a single TCR beta chain. Its specificity is not known. These data originate in a study of vaccination and CD4 T cells after COVID-19. Cultured CD4+ T cell DNA was sequenced using the Oncomine TCR Beta short-read assay. A single record per CDR3 protein comes from TCRdb applying MiXCR to the PCR reads. The data show 10,000 to 15,000 distinct CDR3 sequences, with around half seen just once and about 12% held by the top ten. The treatment is: approximately 9-day PBMC culture with coronavirus spike peptide pools or control peptides (ViraFEST assay). Germline values: CDR1 MNHNS, CDR2 SASEGT. The V segment lost 6 bases and the J segment 7 bases; nucleotides outside the gene matches: 8. CDR3 length: 14 residues.

This chain uses TRBV6-1 with TRBJ2-5; 10 bases are a match to TRBD1. The sample was CD4+ T cells from blood, cultured in vitro. This TCR was recovered from a human donor who had recovered from COVID-19. CDR3 DNA: TGTGCCAGCAGACCGGGACAGGGGCCGTCGACCCAGTACTTC. This codes for CASRPGQGPSTQYF.